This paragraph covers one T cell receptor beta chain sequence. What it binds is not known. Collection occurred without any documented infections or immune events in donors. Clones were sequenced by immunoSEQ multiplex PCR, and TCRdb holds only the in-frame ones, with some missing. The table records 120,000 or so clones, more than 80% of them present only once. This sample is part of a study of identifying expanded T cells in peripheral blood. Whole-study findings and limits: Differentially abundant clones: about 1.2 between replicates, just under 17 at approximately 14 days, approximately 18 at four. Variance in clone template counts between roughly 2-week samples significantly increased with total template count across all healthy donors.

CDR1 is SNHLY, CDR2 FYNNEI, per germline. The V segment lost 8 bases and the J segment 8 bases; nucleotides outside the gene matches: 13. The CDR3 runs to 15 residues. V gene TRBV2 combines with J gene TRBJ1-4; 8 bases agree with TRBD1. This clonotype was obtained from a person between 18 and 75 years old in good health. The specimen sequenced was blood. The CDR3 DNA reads TGTGCCAGCGGACCCCGGACAGGGACGGAGGAAAAACTGTTTTTT. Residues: CASGPRTGTEEKLFF.